Following are 9 T cell receptor beta chains from one sample sequenced in a study of T-cell memory formation after mild COVID-19. TCRdb re-analysed the 5' RACE reads in MiXCR, keeping a single row per CDR3 protein. The table shows approximately 150,000 distinct CDR3 sequences, with around 13% occurring only once. Sequenced input: PBMCs or a T cell subset sorted from them (not recorded which). The receptors stem from a man aged 18 to 30 who had mild COVID-19 (a few samples of this study predate the infection). Cell type and time point are not known.

This clonotype was detected many times. The chain is built from TRBV5-1 and TRBJ2-5, with D unresolved. The CDR3 extends over 14 amino acids. The V end was cut by 4 bases, the J end by 5 bases, with 15 bases between. Germline V gene data show CDR1 as SGHRS and CDR2 as YFSETQ. This chain's CDR3 is CASSPGPTWETQYF. The CDR3 coding sequence is TGCGCCAGCAGCCCCGGACCTACATGGGAGACCCAGTACTTC.

This chain links TRBV5-1 with TRBJ2-2, with TRBD2 matching 8 bases. Germline CDR1 SGHRS, CDR2 YFSETQ. CDR3 length: 15 residues. The ends lost 4 bases at V and 0 bases at J; junction bases unmatched: 2. For the CDR3, the DNA is TGCGCCAGCAGCCCGGGAGGGACGAACACCGGGGAGCTGTTTTTT. Translation gives CASSPGGTNTGELFF.

This sequence joins TRBV7-3 and TRBJ2-7; 9 bases match TRBD1. V gave up 4 bases and J gave up 3 bases; unmatched junction bases: 7. The CDR3 extends over 15 amino acids. CDR1 is SGHTA, CDR2 FQGTGA, per germline. Here the CDR3 reads CASSSAGTGNYEQYF. CDR3 DNA: TGTGCCAGCAGCTCCGCCGGGACAGGGAACTACGAGCAGTACTTC.

This chain uses TRBV30 with TRBJ1-2; D not resolved. The V gene lost 0 bases and the J gene lost 6 bases, with 11 bases spanning the gap. There are 13 residues in the CDR3. The germline gives CDR1 GTSNPN, CDR2 SVGIG (reference sequence). CDR3 amino acids: CAWSVGLKDGYTF. Here the CDR3 DNA reads TGTGCCTGGAGTGTAGGGCTGAAGGATGGCTACACCTTC.

The rearrangement joins TRBV4-2 to TRBJ2-2; D is possibly TRBD1 (6 bases). The V gene's germline CDR1 is LGHNA and CDR2 YNFKEQ. V lost 1 base to trimming and J lost 1 base, with 7 bases between them. The CDR3 length is 15 residues. The CDR3 DNA reads as TGTGCCAGCAGCCAAGTACAGGGGAACACCGGGGAGCTGTTTTTT. This gives the protein CASSQVQGNTGELFF.

This clonotype has more than one count but fewer than ten. This sequence joins TRBV7-2 and TRBJ1-4, with D possibly TRBD1 on 5 matching bases. The CDR3 loop spans 13 amino acids. Trimming removed 8 bases at V and 8 bases at J, with 15 bases between. Germline V lookup: CDR1 SGHTA, CDR2 FQGNSA. CDR3 loop: CASAGTAREKLFF. The CDR3 DNA sequence: TGTGCCAGCGCCGGGACCGCACGAGAAAAACTGTTTTTT. Looking up the rest from reference TRBV7-2 and TRBJ1-4 gives the full variable domain: GAGVSQSPSNKVTEKGKDVELRCDPISGHTALYWYRQSLGQGLEFLIYFQGNSAPDKSGLPSDRFSAERTGGSVSTLTIQRTQQEDSAVYLCASAGTAREKLFFGSGTQLSVL.

The chain has TRBV12-3 or TRBV12-4 and TRBJ1-3; D uncertain. The CDR3 extends over 15 amino acids. Trimming pared 6 bases from V and 0 bases from J, leaving 12 bases between. CDR3 region: CASSRLVGSGNTIYF. In nucleotides, the CDR3 is TGTGCCAGCAGCCGCTTGGTTGGCTCTGGAAACACCATATATTTT.

This clonotype was counted a few times. The chain uses TRBV20-1 and TRBJ2-7; 7 bases map to TRBD2. The ends lost 0 bases at V and 4 bases at J; junction bases unmatched: 6. The CDR3 sequence is 14 residues long. In germline, CDR1 is DFQATT, CDR2 SNEGSKA (reference sequence). CDR3 DNA sequence: TGCAGTGCTAGAGATAGCCGGGGGGTATACGAGCAGTACTTC. As protein: CSARDSRGVYEQYF.

In its sample, this clonotype was seen a few times. V usage is TRBV9 and J usage is TRBJ1-4, with D possibly matching TRBD1 (6 bases). This CDR3 is 14 amino acids long. Germline CDR1 reads SGDLS; CDR2 reads YYNGEE. Trimming removed 10 bases at V and 1 base at J, with 14 bases between. CDR3 in DNA: TGTGCCTCGAGTCAACAGGGAACTAATGAAAAACTGTTTTTT. Amino acids: CASSQQGTNEKLFF.